These T cell receptor beta chains were read from a single sample in a study of control samples from healthy donors and cancer patients. Repertoires were generated with immunoSEQ multiplex PCR, while TCRdb's copy carries only in-frame clones and drops some. The sample comprises under 450,000 clones, approximately 90% of which are singletons, and 5% to 8% rests with the top ten. Sample: PBMCs. Receptors were obtained from a man aged 35 to 55 with head and neck cancer. The CDR3 runs from the conserved cysteine through the conserved F or W. The D gene is left open where the match is weak.

TRBV10-3	-	15	CAISELGPRNTEAFF
TRBV5-6	-	17	CASSLGGGSSYNSPLHF
TRBV5-4	-	14	CASSLRGGNEKLFF
TRBV7-9	TRBD2	15	CASSYPRGSTDTQYF
TRBV25-1	-	13	CASSEPGQIGYTF
TRBV19	-	13	CASRDNGYQPQHF
TRBV9	-	15	CASSVGGLPYNEQFF
TRBV28	-	20	CASSLYEVSRQGNSYNEQFF
TRBV24-1	TRBD1	15	CVTSDRGTGNNEQFF
TRBV28	-	16	CASSSRDAPTNEKLFF
TRBV5-1	-	14	CASSMSPTTDTQYF
TRBV29-1	-	9	CSVGTEAFF
TRBV11-3	TRBD2	15	CASSATSGGRRTQYF
TRBV19	TRBD1	16	CASSMLPRGLSDTIYF
TRBV2	-	16	CASSGGVDRENQPQHF
TRBV2	-	16	CASSDWSQAADQPQHF
TRBV27	TRBD2	15	CASSLGTSGSETQYF
TRBV14	TRBD2	20	CASSPYYLLAGGPGANVLTF
TRBV15	-	11	CATSRDFTQYF
TRBV3-1/TRBV3-2	-	17	CASSLQIDVQTTDTQYF
TRBV11-2	TRBD2	16	CASIGYGTSGTETQYF
TRBV7-2	-	13	CASSLEDNQPQHF
TRBV19	-	16	CASSIRAGAGGTEAFF
TRBV5-4	TRBD1	13	CASSVNRGRGYTF
TRBV2	-	13	CASSKGGFVEQYF
TRBV24-1	-	17	CATSDRSPSGINYDYTF
TRBV7-7	-	15	CASSRKQGSQETQYF
TRBV19	-	14	CASSKRESSYEQYF
TRBV30	TRBD1	14	CAWRAQGDSYEQYF
TRBV28	-	12	CASQRVNGEAFF
TRBV10-2	-	12	CASTGLGNEQFF
TRBV5-4	TRBD2	15	CASSLAGGRTGELFF
TRBV5-1	TRBD1	14	CASSLGQENQPQHF
TRBV20-1	TRBD2	14	CSASPAGGLDTQYF
TRBV30	TRBD1	15	CAWSGTGGFSGGYTF
TRBV2	-	14	CASSGVSTEETQYF
TRBV4-2	-	14	CASSQEVGQREQYF
TRBV27	-	12	CASSPTGRGYTF
TRBV25-1	-	12	CASSRQDIEAFF
TRBV19	-	13	CASSMVLNTEAFF
TRBV19	-	15	CASSIGGIGNTEAFF
TRBV28	-	12	CASRVSSYEQYF
TRBV18	-	14	CASSPRGGDGGYTF
TRBV3-1/TRBV3-2	TRBD1	13	CASSTRQGGELFF
TRBV18	-	15	CASSPRDLSTDTQYF
TRBV28	-	12	CASSPSQGGYTF
TRBV18	-	14	CASSPPFGTDTQYF
TRBV30	-	11	CAFEDAKGTFF
TRBV20-1	-	12	CSASPGSYTQYF
TRBV24-1	-	13	CATSGGLSQPQHF
TRBV30	-	12	CAWAETYNEQFF
TRBV9	-	15	CASSVEPQGNQPQHF
TRBV19	-	15	CASSPWVPNTGELFF
TRBV3-1/TRBV3-2	TRBD1	16	CASSLNRGRMNTEAFF
TRBV6-5	TRBD2	15	CASSSGGGLTYEQYF
TRBV5-1	TRBD1	13	CASNQDRSYEQYF
TRBV19	-	15	CATLLQGANTGELFF
TRBV6-5	-	10	CASSYIEQYF
TRBV15	-	13	CATSRAAAGELFF
TRBV28	-	14	CASTTYLELNTIYF